This T cell receptor beta chain was identified during a study of blood T cell repertoires in COVID-19. Turning to the study itself: In each case, the material was cDNA or gDNA derived from T cells, B-cell-depleted T cells, or PBMCs.

The CDR3 extends over 12 amino acids. Germline V gene data show CDR1 as SNHLY and CDR2 as FYNNEI. The ends lost 11 bases at V and 6 bases at J; junction bases unmatched: 4. This clone was seen more than once but under ten times. In the original analysis: Reference gene primer amplification gave estimated nucleated cell counts. Sequencing used immunoSEQ multiplex PCR; TCRdb keeps in-frame clones, though not all of them. The DNA was the basis for D and trimming; V, J and clone size are from that table. The table has roughly 86,000 clones, roughly four fifths seen once. Sequenced material: peripheral blood. The chain uses TRBV2 and TRBJ1-6; 7 bases align to TRBD1. The TCR sequence derives from a human donor in a cohort sampled during active COVID-19. The CDR3 DNA sequence: TGTGCCGGGACAGACTTTAATTCACCCCTCCACTTT. Translating it yields CAGTDFNSPLHF.